This TCR beta chain was sequenced in a study of control samples from healthy donors and cancer patients. Points on this clone: At the DNA level, this CDR3 is encoded by other sequences in the same sample as well.

The repertoire was sequenced with immunoSEQ multiplex PCR; TCRdb's copy has only in-frame clones and lacks some. The sample has 150,000 to 200,000 clones, about nine tenths seen once. CDR1 is SGHAT, CDR2 FQNNGV, per germline. The V and J ends lost 2 bases and 5 bases respectively, with 3 bases between them. The CDR3 sequence is 11 residues long. The sample was blood. The sequence came from a woman aged 30 to 39 in good health. The chain carries TRBV11-2 and TRBJ2-5; D gene ambiguous. The CDR3 nucleotides read TGTGCCAGCAGCTTAAGGGAGACCCAGTACTTC. Its translation: CASSLRETQYF.